The 29 T cell receptor beta chains in this list originate from one sample, sequenced in a study of hypomethylating agent response in myelodysplastic syndrome. Profiled with immunoSEQ multiplex PCR; TCRdb holds only in-frame clones, not every one. Among around 2,000 clones, approximately 86% were seen once, and the ten largest hold roughly 20%. Sequenced material: bone marrow, taken before or after starting hypomethylating agent treatment for myelodysplastic syndrome (not recorded which). The source is a human donor with myelodysplastic syndrome.

The chain is built from TRBV27 and TRBJ1-6; D possibly corresponds to TRBD1 (6 bases). CDR1 is MNHEY, CDR2 SMNVEV, per germline (reference sequence). The CDR3 covers 14 residues. V shed 6 bases and J shed 10 bases, with 16 bases lying between them. CDR3 protein: CASSSGGQRSPLHF. CDR3 coding DNA: TGTGCCAGCAGCAGCGGGGGGCAGCGGTCACCCCTCCACTTT.

This chain links TRBV18 with TRBJ2-7, with 7 bases lining up with TRBD1. V shed 4 bases, J shed 5 bases, and the junction held 2 bases outside the gene matches. This CDR3 contains 12 residues. Germline lookup yields CDR1 KGHSH and CDR2 LQKENI. The CDR3 nucleotides are TGTGCCAGCTCACTCAGGGGGAACGAGCAGTACTTC. It yields the protein CASSLRGNEQYF.

The rearrangement joins TRBV6-5 to TRBJ1-2; 7 bases match TRBD1. The CDR3 contains 13 residues. J lost 5 bases, V lost 5 bases, and 5 bases had no gene match. Germline CDR1 reads MNHEY; CDR2 reads SVGAGI. The CDR3 loop is CASSPGQLYGYTF. The DNA of the CDR3 is TGTGCCAGCAGTCCGGGACAGCTATATGGCTACACCTTC.

This sequence joins TRBV7-6 and TRBJ2-1; D unresolved. The V gene's germline CDR1 is SGHVS and CDR2 FNYEAQ. CDR3 length equals 13 residues. V was trimmed by 2 bases and J by 10 bases, leaving 12 bases between them. The CDR3: CASSLIDPGEQFF. CDR3 bases: TGTGCCAGCAGCTTAATAGACCCAGGCGAGCAGTTCTTC.

The rearrangement joins TRBV27 to TRBJ1-2; maybe TRBD1 (5 bases). V was clipped by 0 bases and J by 9 bases, with 20 bases between them. Per germline, CDR1 MNHEY and CDR2 SMNVEV (reference sequence). The CDR3 runs 16 residues. This CDR3 is CASSLSRDGRGRSYTF. The DNA of the CDR3 is TGTGCCAGCAGTTTATCAAGGGACGGACGCGGACGTAGCTACACCTTC.

This chain links TRBV6-6 with TRBJ2-3; D ambiguous. Between the trimmed V and J ends, which lost 5 bases and 2 bases, there was a span of 17 bases. CDR1 MNHNY and CDR2 SVGAGI come from the germline V gene (reference sequence). The CDR3 has 16 amino acids. The DNA for the CDR3 is TGTGCCAGCAGTCTTCAACCGGGCCAAGACACAGATACGCAGTATTTT. It encodes CASSLQPGQDTDTQYF.

The genes are TRBV28 and TRBJ2-2; no definite D call. Trimming cost V 8 bases and J 5 bases, with 15 bases left between them. Germline CDR1 reads MDHEN; CDR2 reads SYDVKM. The CDR3 covers 14 residues. The CDR3 spells CASGRIVKTGELFF. CDR3 bases: TGTGCCAGCGGAAGAATAGTAAAAACCGGGGAGCTGTTTTTT. Complete variable domain (other parts from reference TRBV28 and TRBJ2-2): DVKVTQSSRYLVKRTGEKVFLECVQDMDHENMFWYRQDPGLGLRLIYFSYDVKMKEKGDIPEGYSVSREKKERFSLILESASTNQTSMYLCASGRIVKTGELFFGEGSRLTVL.

This sequence joins TRBV10-1 and TRBJ1-1, with D possibly TRBD1 on 5 matching bases. The ends were cut back, 3 bases at V and 4 bases at J, with 24 bases in the middle. The germline CDR1 and CDR2 sequences are WNHNN and SYGVQD (reference sequence). The CDR3 is 18 amino acids. The DNA for the CDR3 is TGCGCCAGCAGTGACTCTGGGGGGGGGAAGGGAGTGGGCACTGAAGCTTTCTTT. Protein sequence: CASSDSGGGKGVGTEAFF.

This rearrangement joins TRBV18 to TRBJ2-7, with TRBD1 matching over 11 bases. The ends lost 3 bases at V and 2 bases at J; junction bases unmatched: 3. The CDR3 contains 15 residues. CDR1 KGHSH and CDR2 LQKENI come from the germline V gene. The CDR3 bases are TGTGCCAGCTCACCCGGGACAGGGGGAACCTACGAGCAGTACTTC. Its protein product is CASSPGTGGTYEQYF.

The chain combines TRBV25-1 with TRBJ1-5; D remains ambiguous. V was pared by 2 bases and J by 6 bases, with 5 bases between. The CDR3 runs to 12 residues. Germline V gene lookup returns CDR1 MGHDK and CDR2 SYGVNS. CDR3 region: CASSEATQPQHF. DNA for the CDR3: TGTGCCAGCAGTGAAGCTACTCAGCCCCAGCATTTT.

The CDR3 sequence: CSVEDRKGAKDTQYF. The DNA of the CDR3 is TGCAGCGTTGAAGATCGAAAGGGGGCAAAAGATACGCAGTATTTT. The V and J genes are TRBV29-1 and TRBJ2-3; 7 bases fit TRBD1. The CDR3 totals 15 residues. Germline V gene data show CDR1 as SQVTM and CDR2 as ANQGSEA. V lost 0 bases to trimming and J lost 5 bases; unmatched junction nucleotides: 8.

The chain employs TRBV5-4 and TRBJ1-1, with unresolved D. V was cut by 4 bases and J by 1 base, with 8 bases left in between. Germline V gene data show CDR1 as SGHNT and CDR2 as YYREEE (reference sequence). This CDR3 region has 13 residues. The DNA of the CDR3 is TGTGCCAGCAGCCAGCCCTCGAACACTGAAGCTTTCTTT. It is translated as CASSQPSNTEAFF.

This clone has more than one count but fewer than ten. The chain uses TRBV7-3 and TRBJ2-7, with 10 bases matching TRBD2. The CDR3 covers 15 residues. The V segment lost 2 bases and the J segment 4 bases; nucleotides outside the gene matches: 5. CDR1 SGHTA and CDR2 FQGTGA come from the germline V gene. CDR3 sequence reads: CASSLGLAGVYEQYF. CDR3 DNA sequence: TGTGCCAGCAGCTTAGGTCTAGCGGGAGTTTACGAGCAGTACTTC.

V is TRBV19 and J is TRBJ1-5, with D possibly TRBD1 on 6 matching bases. With 3 bases removed from V and 1 base from J, the gap between germline ends came to 13 bases. The CDR3 runs to 16 residues. From germline, CDR1 is LNHDA and CDR2 SQIVND (reference sequence). The CDR3 protein is CASSMTSQGSNQPQHF. In DNA form, the CDR3 reads TGTGCCAGTAGTATGACTTCACAGGGAAGCAATCAGCCCCAGCATTTT. Supplemented by reference TRBV19 and TRBJ1-5, the full variable domain reads DGGITQSPKYLFRKEGQNVTLSCEQNLNHDAMYWYRQDPGQGLRLIYYSQIVNDFQKGDIAEGYSVSREKKESFPLTVTSAQKNPTAFYLCASSMTSQGSNQPQHFGDGTRLSIL.

The rearrangement links TRBV14 to TRBJ2-3; 7 nucleotides agree with TRBD2. This CDR3 region has 18 residues. The germline gives CDR1 SGHDN, CDR2 FVKESK. With V trimmed by 0 bases and J by 2 bases, 11 bases remained unmatched. For the CDR3, the DNA is TGTGCCAGCAGCCAAGATCCCCTTGGGCGGGGGTACACAGATACGCAGTATTTT. Protein product: CASSQDPLGRGYTDTQYF.

The chain combines TRBV28 with TRBJ1-1; D may be TRBD1 (5 bases). V was cut by 5 bases and J by 5 bases, with 9 bases left in between. The CDR3 loop spans 12 amino acids. Germline V gives CDR1 MDHEN, CDR2 SYDVKM. The CDR3 DNA sequence: TGTGCCAGCAGTGAACGGGGGACTGAAGCTTTCTTT. This gives the protein CASSERGTEAFF.

This clone was observed a single time. The CDR3 here is CASSVERFYNEQFF. DNA for the CDR3: TGTGCCAGCAGTGTTGAGCGGTTCTACAATGAGCAGTTCTTC. The gene calls are TRBV2 and TRBJ2-1, with D perhaps TRBD2 (5 bases). The CDR3 has 14 amino acids. V lost 4 bases, J lost 3 bases, and 10 bases lay in between. Germline-derived CDR1 and CDR2 are SNHLY and FYNNEI.

This sequence joins TRBV6-1 and TRBJ1-3; D gene unclear. Trimming took off 4 bases at V and 0 bases at J, with 10 bases between the two ends. The CDR3 has 15 amino acids. Germline loops: CDR1 MNHNS, CDR2 SASEGT. The CDR3 loop reads CASSVELYSGNTIYF. In DNA, the CDR3 is TGTGCCAGCAGTGTGGAGCTATACTCTGGAAACACCATATATTTT.

The J gene is TRBJ2-1, the V gene TRBV10-3, with 11 bases aligning to TRBD1. This CDR3 comprises 14 residues. CDR1 and CDR2 from the germline V gene are ENHRY and SYGVKD. V gave up 4 bases and J gave up 7 bases; unmatched junction bases: 3. CDR3 DNA sequence: TGTGCCATCAGTGGGGGACAGGGGGTAAATGAGCAGTTCTTC. Its protein is CAISGGQGVNEQFF.

V and J are TRBV9 and TRBJ2-3; 8 bases are a match to TRBD2. J lost 6 bases, V lost 3 bases, and 6 bases had no gene match. Germline-derived CDR1 and CDR2 are SGDLS and YYNGEE. This CDR3 region has 14 residues. CDR3 sequence: CASSAGGGPDTQYF. CDR3 sequence (DNA): TGTGCCAGCAGCGCGGGAGGGGGGCCGGATACGCAGTATTTT.

This chain connects TRBV28 to TRBJ1-3; D gene uncertain. V was pared by 11 bases and J by 0 bases, with 11 bases between. There are 13 residues in the CDR3. Germline V gene sequence: CDR1 MDHEN, CDR2 SYDVKM. The CDR3 loop is CAGGRSSGNTIYF. The CDR3, as DNA: TGTGCCGGCGGCCGGAGCTCTGGAAACACCATATATTTT.

This clone was detected only a few times. J is TRBJ2-5 and V is TRBV6-1; a weak D match, TRBD2 (5 bases). The V and J ends lost 5 bases and 3 bases respectively, with 10 bases between them. The CDR3 extends over 13 amino acids. CDR1 is MNHNS, CDR2 SASEGT, per germline. The CDR3 is CASSKQRKETQYF. The DNA for the CDR3 is TGTGCCAGCAGTAAACAGCGGAAAGAGACCCAGTACTTC.

The chain combines TRBV15 with TRBJ1-2; TRBD1 agrees at 9 bases. V lost 0 bases, J lost 7 bases, and 6 bases stayed unmatched. Germline values: CDR1 LNHNV, CDR2 YYDKDF (reference sequence). This CDR3 comprises 15 residues. CDR3 residues: CATSRDIGTGSGYTF. CDR3 coding DNA: TGTGCCACCAGCAGAGATATCGGGACAGGGTCTGGCTACACCTTC.

This chain uses TRBV5-5 with TRBJ2-6, with 10 bases fitting TRBD1. CDR3 length: 18 amino acids. Trimming at V came to 0 bases and at J to 2 bases, leaving 5 bases not matched to a gene. Per the germline V gene, CDR1 is SGHKS and CDR2 is YYEKEE (reference sequence). CDR3: CASSLVGTGEAGANVLTF. The CDR3, as DNA: TGTGCCAGCAGCTTGGTCGGGACAGGGGAAGCTGGGGCCAACGTCCTGACTTTC.

This rearrangement joins TRBV19 to TRBJ2-5; no clear D gene. CDR1 and CDR2 from the germline V gene are LNHDA and SQIVND (reference sequence). This CDR3 is 12 amino acids long. V lost 3 bases and J 4 bases, leaving 6 bases between the germline ends. The CDR3 region is CASSMRGETQYF. The CDR3, as DNA: TGTGCCAGTAGTATGAGAGGAGAGACCCAGTACTTC.

The chain has TRBV28 and TRBJ2-7; D perhaps matches TRBD1 (7 bases). The CDR3 contains 15 residues. Trimming cost V 7 bases and J 12 bases, with 28 bases left between them. Germline loops: CDR1 MDHEN, CDR2 SYDVKM. CDR3 protein: CASTLSKYYQGGMYF. In DNA, the CDR3 is TGTGCCAGCACCTTGTCGAAGTACTACCAGGGGGGTATGTACTTC.

V is TRBV2 and J is TRBJ1-4; 9 nucleotides align to TRBD1. V lost 6 bases and J lost 8; bases outside the gene matches: 10. CDR1 is SNHLY and CDR2 is FYNNEI in the germline V gene. This CDR3 is built from 15 residues. The CDR3 region has the DNA TGTGCCAGCAGGTCACCGGGACAGGGAGGAGAAAAACTGTTTTTT. The encoded protein is CASRSPGQGGEKLFF. Looking up the rest from reference TRBV2 and TRBJ1-4 gives the full variable domain: EPEVTQTPSHQVTQMGQEVILRCVPISNHLYFYWYRQILGQKVEFLVSFYNNEISEKSEIFDDQFSVERPDGSNFTLKIRSTKLEDSAMYFCASRSPGQGGEKLFFGSGTQLSVL.

About this clone itself: Compared with germline, one end of the junction differs, possibly owing to a read error. This sample also contains other DNA sequences that code for the same CDR3. This chain connects TRBV5-6 to TRBJ1-5, with TRBD1 as a possible D gene (6 bases). Germline CDR1 reads SGHDT; CDR2 reads YYEEEE. The CDR3 covers 14 residues. CDR3 nucleotide sequence: TGCGCCAGCAGCTTGGGACAAAGCAATCAGCCCCAGCATTTT. Translating gives CASSLGQSNQPQHF.

The chain employs TRBV7-9 and TRBJ2-7; 8 positions agree with TRBD1. This CDR3 region has 15 residues. CDR1 SEHNR and CDR2 FQNEAQ come from the germline V gene (reference sequence). V trimming: 4 bases; J trimming: 2 bases; junction bases outside the gene matches: 7. CDR3 protein: CASSSGTGIAYEQYF. CDR3 coding DNA: TGTGCCAGCAGCTCCGGGACAGGCATAGCCTACGAGCAGTACTTC.